This TCR beta chain was recovered during a study of blood T cell repertoires in COVID-19. Overall study context: Sites in the United States, Italy and Spain provided acute and convalescent COVID-19 samples. The cDNA or gDNA used as material had been derived from T cells, B-cell-depleted T cells, or PBMCs.

As originally analysed: Amplification from reference gene primers served as the basis for estimated nucleated cell counts. The data were produced by immunoSEQ multiplex PCR, yet TCRdb's version contains in-frame clones alone and is incomplete. V, J and clone size derive from that table, while D and trimming were established from the DNA sequence. In the table there are about 270,000 clones, around nine tenths of which are singletons. Germline CDR1 MNHNS, CDR2 SASEGT. The CDR3 is 14 residues long. Deletions cut 8 bases from V and 3 bases from J, with 16 bases between. The clonotype comes from a man between 35 and 55 years old who had recovered from COVID-19. This chain uses TRBV6-1 with TRBJ1-1; D is ambiguous. Sequencing was performed on peripheral blood. Here the CDR3 reads CASAGRQEHTEAFF. CDR3 bases: TGTGCCAGCGCCGGCCGGCAGGAACACACTGAAGCTTTCTTT.